This T cell receptor beta chain emerged from a study of cytomegalovirus exposure and HLA in healthy donors. Background on the study: The roughly 110 validation repertoires used the same platform as the approximately 700 first-cohort repertoires (as reported by a later analysis).

Findings of the study overall: The study labeled 150 to 200 TCR beta chains cytomegalovirus-associated. In the roughly 110 validation repertoires, about 94% of cluster scores exceeded 0, per a later analysis.

On this clone itself: The target antigen is unknown.

Clones were sequenced by immunoSEQ multiplex PCR, and TCRdb holds only the in-frame ones, with some missing. The sample consists of roughly 300,000 clones, roughly 90% of them appearing once. This receptor was taken from a woman aged 18-29 years in good health and CMV-seronegative. The sample consisted of PBMCs.

As DNA, the CDR3 is TGTGCCAGCAGCCGAAAGTCCCTGGGACAGTTGACCAAGCGGGAGGGTTACGAGCAGTACTTC. Translation gives CASSRKSLGQLTKREGYEQYF. The V call is TRBV14, the J call TRBJ2-7, with 10 bases matching TRBD2. The V and J ends lost 4 bases and 4 bases, in that order; junction bases with no gene match: 25. CDR3 length equals 21 residues. The V gene's germline CDR1 is SGHDN and CDR2 FVKESK. Drawing the rest from reference TRBV14 and TRBJ2-7, the complete variable domain is EAGVTQFPSHSVIEKGQTVTLRCDPISGHDNLYWYRRVMGKEIKFLLHFVKESKQDESGMPNNRFLAERTGGTYSTLKVQPAELEDSGVYFCASSRKSLGQLTKREGYEQYFGPGTRLTVT.